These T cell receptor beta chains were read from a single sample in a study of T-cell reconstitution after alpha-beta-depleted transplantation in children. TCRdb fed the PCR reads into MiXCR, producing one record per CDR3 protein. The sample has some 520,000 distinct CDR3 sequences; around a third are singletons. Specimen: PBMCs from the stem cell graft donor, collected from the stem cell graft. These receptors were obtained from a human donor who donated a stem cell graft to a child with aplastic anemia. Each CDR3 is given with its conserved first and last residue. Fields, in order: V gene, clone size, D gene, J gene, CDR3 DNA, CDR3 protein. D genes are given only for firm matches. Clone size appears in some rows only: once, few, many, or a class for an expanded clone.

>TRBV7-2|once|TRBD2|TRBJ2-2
TGTGCCAGCAGCTTAGTCCAACTAGCGCCCGGGGAGCTGTTTTTT
CASSLVQLAPGELFF
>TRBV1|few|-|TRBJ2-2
TGCACCAGCAGCCAAGATCTCCATCCGTGCTGGAGGACTACGCAGACCGGGGAGCTGTTTTTT
CTSSQDLHPCWRTTQTGELFF
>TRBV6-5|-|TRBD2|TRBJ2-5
TGTGCCAGCAGTTACCTAAAACTTCCGGGACTAGCGGGAGGGACCCAGTACTTC
CASSYLKLPGLAGGTQYF
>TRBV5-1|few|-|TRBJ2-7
TGCGCCAGCAGGGGCTTGGAGACGGACAACTACGAGCAGTACTTC
CASRGLETDNYEQYF
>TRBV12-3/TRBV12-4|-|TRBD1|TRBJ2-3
TGTGCCAGCACCTCGGACAGGGGGAAGAGGAGAGATACGCAGTATTTT
CASTSDRGKRRDTQYF
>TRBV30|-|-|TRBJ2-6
TGTGCCTGGAGCAGTCGTTATAATACAGGGAGGGACGGGGCCAACGTCCTGACTTTC
CAWSSRYNTGRDGANVLTF
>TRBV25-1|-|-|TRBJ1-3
TGTGCCAGCAGTGATGCCGTCGCGGACACCATATATTTT
CASSDAVADTIYF
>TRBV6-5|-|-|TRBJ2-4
TGTGCCAGCAGTTACAAATCCAACAGTCAAAACATTCAGTACTTC
CASSYKSNSQNIQYF
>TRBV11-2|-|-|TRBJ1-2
TGTGCCAGCACCCGGCACCTGGTGGAGGAATCCTATGGCTACACCTTC
CASTRHLVEESYGYTF
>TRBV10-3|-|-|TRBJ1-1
TGTGCCATCAGTGAGTCCGGGGTCGACGCCACTGAAGCTTTCTTT
CAISESGVDATEAFF
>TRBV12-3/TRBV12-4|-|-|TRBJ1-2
TGTGCCAGCAGTTTAAACCCCGGCGTGGACTATGGCTACACCTTC
CASSLNPGVDYGYTF
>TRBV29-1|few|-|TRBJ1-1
TGCAGCTCTTTGACAGGGAACACTGAAGCTTTCTTT
CSSLTGNTEAFF